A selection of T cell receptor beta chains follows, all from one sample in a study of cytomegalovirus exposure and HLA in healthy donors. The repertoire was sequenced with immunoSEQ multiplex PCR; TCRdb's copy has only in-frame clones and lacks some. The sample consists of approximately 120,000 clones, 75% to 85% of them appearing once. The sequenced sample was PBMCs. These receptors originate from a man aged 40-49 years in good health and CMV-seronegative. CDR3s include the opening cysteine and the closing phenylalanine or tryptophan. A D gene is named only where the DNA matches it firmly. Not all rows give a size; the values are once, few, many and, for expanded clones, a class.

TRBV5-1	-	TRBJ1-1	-	TGCGCCAGCAGCTTGAAGTGGGGGGTTGAAGCTTTCTTT	CASSLKWGVEAFF
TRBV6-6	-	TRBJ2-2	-	TGTGCCAGCAGTATGGACAGACGCACCGGGGAGCTGTTTTTT	CASSMDRRTGELFF
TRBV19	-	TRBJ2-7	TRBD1	TGTGCCAGCCGCCTAACAGGGGGATCCTACGAGCAGTACTTC	CASRLTGGSYEQYF
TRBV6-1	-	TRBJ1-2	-	TGTGCCAGCAGCACTGGTGTTAACTATGGCTACACCTTC	CASSTGVNYGYTF
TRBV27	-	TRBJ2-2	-	TGTGCCAGCAGTTTGACAGGAGTAACCGGGGAGCTGTTTTTT	CASSLTGVTGELFF
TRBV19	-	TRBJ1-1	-	TGTGCCAGTAGTACTGAGACAGGAATGAAAGCTTTCTTT	CASSTETGMKAFF
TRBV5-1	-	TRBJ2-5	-	TGCGCCAGCAGCTTGGTCGCAGGACAAGAAGAGACCCAGTACTTC	CASSLVAGQEETQYF
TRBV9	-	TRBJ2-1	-	TGTGCCAGCAGCTTTTCCGGGACACAGCTCAATGAGCAGTTCTTC	CASSFSGTQLNEQFF
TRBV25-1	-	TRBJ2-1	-	TGTGCCAGCTGGGGCGGGGCCTCCTACAATGAGCAGTTCTTC	CASWGGASYNEQFF
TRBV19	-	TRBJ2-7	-	TGTGCCAGTAGTCGTCTGGGCTACGAGCAGTACTTC	CASSRLGYEQYF
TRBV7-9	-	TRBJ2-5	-	TGTGCCAGCAGCCCCCTGGCTCTAGAGACCCAGTACTTC	CASSPLALETQYF
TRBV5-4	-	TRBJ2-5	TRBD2	TGTGCCAGCAGTTTCCGGGGGGTAAAAGAGACCCAGTACTTC	CASSFRGVKETQYF
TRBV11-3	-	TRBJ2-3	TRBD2	TGTGCCAGCAGCCCCGGGACTAGCTCGGATACGCAGTATTTT	CASSPGTSSDTQYF
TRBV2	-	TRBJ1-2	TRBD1	TGTGCCAGCAGCGCGACAGGGTATGGCTACACCTTC	CASSATGYGYTF
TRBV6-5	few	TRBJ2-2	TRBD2	TGTGCCAGCAGACGGGGGGTGAACACCGGGGAGCTGTTTTTT	CASRRGVNTGELFF
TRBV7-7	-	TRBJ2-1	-	TGTGCTAGCAGCTTGGGCAGATACAATGAGCAGTTCTTC	CASSLGRYNEQFF
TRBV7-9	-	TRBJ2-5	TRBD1	TGTGCCAGCAGCCCAGAGGGGGCTGAGACCCAGTACTTC	CASSPEGAETQYF
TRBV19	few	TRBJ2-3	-	TGTGCCAGTAGTCCAACGACGGGCGTCGGGGAATTT	CASSPTTGVGEF
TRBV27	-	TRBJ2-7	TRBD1	TGTGCCAGCAGTTCCTCAGGGGGACCGGCCCACGAGCAGTACTTC	CASSSSGGPAHEQYF
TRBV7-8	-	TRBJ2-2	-	TGTGCCAGCAGCTTAGGGGGACAGAACACCGGGGAGCTGTTTTTT	CASSLGGQNTGELFF
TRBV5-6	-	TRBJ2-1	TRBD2	TGTGCCAGCAGCTTGTATAGCGGGGGGGCGTACAATGAGCAGTTCTTC	CASSLYSGGAYNEQFF
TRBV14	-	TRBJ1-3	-	TGTGCCAGCAGCCAGATATTCGGCCGGGGCTCTGGAAACACCATATATTTT	CASSQIFGRGSGNTIYF
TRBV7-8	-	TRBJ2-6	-	TGTGCCAGCAGCCCCCCCAGGGGTCTGAACTCTGGGGCCAACGTCCTGACTTTC	CASSPPRGLNSGANVLTF
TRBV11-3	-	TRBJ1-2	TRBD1	TGTGCCAGCAGCAAGACAGGGTTGAGCGGCTACACCTTC	CASSKTGLSGYTF
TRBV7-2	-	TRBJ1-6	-	TGTGCCAGCAGCCGGGACACCTCCTATAATTCACCCCTCCACTTT	CASSRDTSYNSPLHF
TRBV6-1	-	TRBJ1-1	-	TGTGCCAGCAGTGAGACAGTATTTGGACCCGGGACTGAAGCTTTCTTT	CASSETVFGPGTEAFF
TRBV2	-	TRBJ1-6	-	TGTGCCAGCAGTGAAGAGGCGGGGTGGACACCCCTCCACTTT	CASSEEAGWTPLHF
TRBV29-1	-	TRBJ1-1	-	TGCAGCGTTGAGGGCTCTGAAGCTTTCTTT	CSVEGSEAFF
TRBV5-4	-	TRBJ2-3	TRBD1	TGTGCCAGCAGCTTGGGACAGGGGAGGTCAGATACGCAGTATTTT	CASSLGQGRSDTQYF
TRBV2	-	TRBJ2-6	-	TGTGCCAGCAGGATATTAAGCTCTGGGGCCAACGGCCTGACTTTC	CASRILSSGANGLTF
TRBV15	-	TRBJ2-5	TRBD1	TGTGCCACCAGCAGAACAGGGGGCCGAGAGACCCAGTACTTC	CATSRTGGRETQYF
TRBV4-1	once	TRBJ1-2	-	TGCGCCAGCAGCCACCCTGGACTCCTAACAAACTATGGCTACACCTTC	CASSHPGLLTNYGYTF
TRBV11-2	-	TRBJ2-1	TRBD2	TGTGCCAGCAGCTTACAACTAGCGGGGAACAATGAGCAGTTCTTC	CASSLQLAGNNEQFF
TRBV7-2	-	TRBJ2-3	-	TGTGCCAGCAGCCAAACTAGGACAGATACGCAGTATTTT	CASSQTRTDTQYF
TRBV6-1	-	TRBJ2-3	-	TGTGCCAGCAGCCCTACAGGGTGGGTGGGAGATACGCAGTATTTT	CASSPTGWVGDTQYF